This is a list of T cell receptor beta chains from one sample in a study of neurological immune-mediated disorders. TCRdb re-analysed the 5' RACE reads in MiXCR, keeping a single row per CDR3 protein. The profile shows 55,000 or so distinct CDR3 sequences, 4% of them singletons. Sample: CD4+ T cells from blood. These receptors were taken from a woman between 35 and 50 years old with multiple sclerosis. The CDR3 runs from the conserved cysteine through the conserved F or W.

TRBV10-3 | CAISDPEGSPLHF
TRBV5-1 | CASSLNRGDTQYF
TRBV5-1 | CASSLGGVGGTEAFF
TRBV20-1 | CSAFRGYEQYF
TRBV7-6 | CASSLVGSPGASGNTIYF
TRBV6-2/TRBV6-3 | CASSGRTEAFF
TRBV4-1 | CASSQEMQGVGSPLHF
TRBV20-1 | CSASPFQENNEKLFF
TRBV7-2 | CASTLTGFGQPQHF
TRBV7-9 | CASSLGLAVDTQYF
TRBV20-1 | CSGTASDTEAFF
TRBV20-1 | CSARPTGRDTEAFF
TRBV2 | CASSEPGQSNTEAFF
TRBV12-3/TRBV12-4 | CASSFSRKAFF
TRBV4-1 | CASTLTGGEARVTEAFF
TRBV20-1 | CSARGAPYGYTF
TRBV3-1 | CASNRQGGNSPLHF
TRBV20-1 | CSASEAKGQYGYTF
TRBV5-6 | CASSLTSGLAKNIQYF
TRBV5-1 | CASSDSSGGRTDTQYF
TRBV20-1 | CSARDQAGGTYNEQFF
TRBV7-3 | CASSMGQQETQYF
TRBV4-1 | CASSQFSLQGDTQYF
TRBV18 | CASSPGTATNEKLFF
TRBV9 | CASSVLAVEPGSYTF
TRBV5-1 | CASSRSGTSGYNEQFF
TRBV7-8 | CASTLLGTYEQYF
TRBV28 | CASRTTGGDGGYTF
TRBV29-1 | CSVPGQSNEKLFF
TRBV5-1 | CASSLDRSDGELFF
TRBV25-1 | CASTPADTSGNTIYF
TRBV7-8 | CASSDSAGREKLFF
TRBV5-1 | CASSLVGETGTEAFF
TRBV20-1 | CSARVGPGYEQYF
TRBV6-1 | CASSRTGDFNEQFF
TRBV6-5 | CASVRLDRGHNEQFF
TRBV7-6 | CASSAPLAEQFF
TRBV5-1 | CASSLEAGGSNQPQHF
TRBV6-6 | CASSSRGRGELFF
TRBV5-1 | CASSLGPQSTDTQYF
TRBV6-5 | CASSLRPPASNQPQHF
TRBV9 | CASSETDTQYF
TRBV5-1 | CASSLGSGGAQETQYF
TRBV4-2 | CASSPTGGAGGGYTF
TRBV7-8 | CASSQRAVTDTQYF
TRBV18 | CASSQGRNQPQHF
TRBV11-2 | CASSLRAVGDTQYF
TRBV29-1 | CSVEDRQFYGYTF
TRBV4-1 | CASSQKQGYEGSPLHF
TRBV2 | CASSQGSNSPLHF
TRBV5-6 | CASDTVGAGANVLTF
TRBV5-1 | CASSLRVNTEAFF